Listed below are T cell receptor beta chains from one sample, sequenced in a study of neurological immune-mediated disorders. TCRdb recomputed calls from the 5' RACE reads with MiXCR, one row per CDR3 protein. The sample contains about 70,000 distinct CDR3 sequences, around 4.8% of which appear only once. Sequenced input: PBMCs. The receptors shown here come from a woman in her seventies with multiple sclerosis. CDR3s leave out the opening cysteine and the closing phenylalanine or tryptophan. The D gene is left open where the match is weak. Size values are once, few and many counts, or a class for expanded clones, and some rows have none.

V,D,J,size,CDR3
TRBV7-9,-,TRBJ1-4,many,ASSLDLDEKLF
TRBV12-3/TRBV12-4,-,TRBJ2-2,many,ASTDKGLNTGELF
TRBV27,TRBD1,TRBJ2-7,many,ASRGTGNRYEQY
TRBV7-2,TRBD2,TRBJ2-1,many,ASSLFTGLEYNEQF
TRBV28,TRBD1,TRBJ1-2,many,ASSSDGQGVGGYT
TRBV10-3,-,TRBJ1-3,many,AISTGTGNTIY
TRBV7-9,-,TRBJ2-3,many,ASSLANYLRGTDTQY
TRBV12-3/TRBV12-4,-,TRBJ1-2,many,ASSPQGLVYGYT
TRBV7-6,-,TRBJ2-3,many,ASSLGSGADTQY
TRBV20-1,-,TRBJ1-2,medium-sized,SARVINAPYGYT
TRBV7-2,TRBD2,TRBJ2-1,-,ASSPLGTNLQF
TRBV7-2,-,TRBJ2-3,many,ASSPGARISGDTQY
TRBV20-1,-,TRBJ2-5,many,SARARGEETQY
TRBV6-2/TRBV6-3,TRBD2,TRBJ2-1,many,ASSYSPPSGIYNEQF
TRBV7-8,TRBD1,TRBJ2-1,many,ASSSRQGSNSNEQF
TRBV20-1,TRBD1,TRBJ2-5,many,SAEDRGREETQY
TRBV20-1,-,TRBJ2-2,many,SASGANSANTGELF
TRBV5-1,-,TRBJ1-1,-,ASSLDGGRWKGNTEAF
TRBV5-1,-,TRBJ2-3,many,ASSDTDTQY
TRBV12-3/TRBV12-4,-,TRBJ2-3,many,ASGGVPQY
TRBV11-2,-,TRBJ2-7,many,ASSRLDSSYEQY
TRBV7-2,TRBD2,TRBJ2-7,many,ASSRGLAGPSYEQY
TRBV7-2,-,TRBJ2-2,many,ASSLVFIGELF
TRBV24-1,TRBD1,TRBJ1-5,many,ATSAPGTGFNQPQH
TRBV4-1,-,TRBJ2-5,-,ASSQDGSANQETQY